In its sample, the clone carrying this T cell receptor (beta chain) was seen a few times. What it binds is unknown. This specimen comes from a study of shared clonotypes between healthy human individuals. Study information: Plates per donor: three CD4 naive, three CD4 memory, two CD8 naive, one CD8 memory.

V was clipped by 8 bases and J by 6 bases; unmatched bases: 23. Germline-derived CDR1 and CDR2 are GTSNPN and SVGIG (reference sequence). The CDR3 runs 17 residues. Study-level results: Generation of non-shared clonotypes was less probable than generation of clonotypes shared by all four donors.

The table came from immunoSEQ multiplex PCR; TCRdb's copy has only in-frame clones and leaves some out. The sample has about 1 million clones; about three quarters are singletons. The chain combines TRBV30 with TRBJ2-3; 7 positions agree with TRBD2. This TCR derives from a man younger than 35 in good health. The material sequenced was memory CD4+ T cells sorted from blood. Subset reported: CD45RA-negative fraction. The DNA for the CDR3 is TGTGCCGAATGGAATTCAGCCCTAGAGCGGGATCGGGATACGCAGTATTTT. Its protein product is CAEWNSALERDRDTQYF.